The clone carrying this T cell receptor (beta chain) occurred once. Antigen unknown. The data are from a study of CD8+CD57+ T cells in acquired aplastic anemia. Across the whole study: Sorted CD4+ and CD8+ cells gave an average of around 3.1 ug of DNA.

Genomic DNA, serving as template, underwent TCR beta VDJ and CDR3 profiling. Using its own MiXCR run on the reads, TCRdb lists one record per CDR3 protein. The table shows 100,000 to 150,000 distinct CDR3 sequences, with over 45% occurring only once. Study results and limitations: No significant patient-versus-control difference appeared in CD8+ Simpson's diversity. Comparison of patients with controls identified about 27 shared CD8+ CDR3 sequences.

The germline V gene has CDR1 SNHLY and CDR2 FYNNEI. CDR3 length: 13 amino acids. V shed 6 bases, J shed 5 bases, and the junction held 4 bases outside the gene matches. The material sequenced was sorted CD4+, CD8+, or CD8+CD57+ T cells (not recorded which) from PBMCs. The chain is built from TRBV2 and TRBJ1-1; 9 nucleotides agree with TRBD1. The source is a human donor in good health, serving as a control. The CDR3 coding sequence is TGTGCCAGCAGAGTACAGGGGGCGACTGAAGCTTTCTTT. It encodes CASRVQGATEAFF. The variable domain in full, with the rest retrieved from reference TRBV2 and TRBJ1-1, is EPEVTQTPSHQVTQMGQEVILRCVPISNHLYFYWYRQILGQKVEFLVSFYNNEISEKSEIFDDQFSVERPDGSNFTLKIRSTKLEDSAMYFCASRVQGATEAFFGQGTRLTVV.